Listed below are T cell receptor beta chains from one sample, sequenced in a study of STAT5B mutations in CD4+ large granular lymphocyte leukemia. Clones were read by immunoSEQ multiplex PCR, and TCRdb kept only the in-frame ones, dropping some. The profile covers approximately 32,000 clones, with 69% appearing a single time and 2.5% to 3% taken by the ten largest. Sequenced: CD4+ T cells from blood buffy coats. The receptors derive from a human donor in good health. Both conserved end residues are trimmed from each CDR3. Not all rows give a size; the values are once, few, many and, for expanded clones, a class.

CDR3aa: ASKMVRGQETQY
j_gene: TRBJ2-5
abundance: -
v_gene: TRBV5-5

CDR3aa: ASRDTHNSPLH
j_gene: TRBJ1-6
abundance: -
v_gene: TRBV10-1

CDR3aa: ASSLASAGSWETQY
j_gene: TRBJ2-5
abundance: -
v_gene: TRBV7-2

CDR3aa: ASSPGPSPTEAF
j_gene: TRBJ1-1
abundance: -
v_gene: TRBV6-5

CDR3aa: ASSFQREKLF
j_gene: TRBJ1-4
abundance: -
v_gene: TRBV11-2

CDR3aa: ASSQGTSGWGEQF
j_gene: TRBJ2-1
abundance: -
v_gene: TRBV4-3

CDR3aa: ASSVSTARGDTQY
j_gene: TRBJ2-3
abundance: -
v_gene: TRBV9

CDR3aa: ASSPGANTGELF
j_gene: TRBJ2-2
abundance: -
v_gene: TRBV2

CDR3aa: ASSLSGNTGELF
j_gene: TRBJ2-2
abundance: -
v_gene: TRBV6-1

CDR3aa: ASSNQGFSGNTIY
j_gene: TRBJ1-3
abundance: -
v_gene: TRBV19

CDR3aa: ASSPNSAGGPREQF
j_gene: TRBJ2-1
abundance: -
v_gene: TRBV7-2

CDR3aa: ASRRGSGANVLT
j_gene: TRBJ2-6
abundance: -
v_gene: TRBV7-2

CDR3aa: ASSLRVSGGLETQY
j_gene: TRBJ2-5
abundance: -
v_gene: TRBV7-2

CDR3aa: ASSLGGGGNEQY
j_gene: TRBJ2-7
abundance: -
v_gene: TRBV5-1

CDR3aa: ASSSAGVRNEQF
j_gene: TRBJ2-1
abundance: -
v_gene: TRBV7-9

CDR3aa: ASSLGGVQADTQY
j_gene: TRBJ2-3
abundance: -
v_gene: TRBV5-4

CDR3aa: ASSLEEGQGLGYT
j_gene: TRBJ1-2
abundance: -
v_gene: TRBV11-2

CDR3aa: SVEDSPYNEQF
j_gene: TRBJ2-1
abundance: -
v_gene: TRBV29-1

CDR3aa: AISFTGAHTDTQY
j_gene: TRBJ2-3
abundance: -
v_gene: TRBV10-3

CDR3aa: ASTPGQGSYEQY
j_gene: TRBJ2-7
abundance: once
v_gene: TRBV25-1

CDR3aa: ASTDPPGQGVLLT
j_gene: TRBJ2-6
abundance: -
v_gene: TRBV2

CDR3aa: ASSSGLYTDTQY
j_gene: TRBJ2-3
abundance: -
v_gene: TRBV9